These T cell receptor beta chains were read from a single sample in a study of blood T cell repertoires in COVID-19. Generated by immunoSEQ multiplex PCR, the TCRdb table keeps only in-frame clones and is missing some. Among about 100,000 clones listed, 91% were seen once. Material for sequencing was peripheral blood. The origin of the receptors is a man aged 50-59 years with active COVID-19. CDR3s include the opening cysteine and the closing phenylalanine or tryptophan. D genes are given only for firm matches. The listing skips clone size in some rows; elsewhere it reads once, few, many or a size class.

J gene,clone size,D gene,V gene,CDR3 protein,CDR3 DNA
TRBJ2-1,once,TRBD2,TRBV4-1,CASSPATGTSGGGTYNEQFF,TGCGCCAGCAGCCCGGCGACCGGGACTAGCGGGGGGGGGACCTACAATGAGCAGTTCTTC
TRBJ1-1,.,.,TRBV18,CASSPQGGPEAFF,TGTGCCAGCTCACCACAGGGGGGGCCGGAAGCTTTCTTT
TRBJ2-1,.,TRBD2,TRBV19,CASSMPSSGRVNEQFF,TGTGCCAGTAGTATGCCGTCTAGCGGGAGAGTCAATGAGCAGTTCTTC
TRBJ1-1,.,.,TRBV2,CASLTEGQPEAFF,TGTGCCAGCCTAACGGAAGGACAGCCAGAAGCTTTCTTT
TRBJ2-5,.,.,TRBV14,CASSQDGGGGQETQYF,TGTGCCAGCAGCCAAGACGGAGGGGGCGGACAAGAGACCCAGTACTTC
TRBJ2-3,.,TRBD2,TRBV24-1,CATSMLGGQDTQYF,TGTGCCACCAGTATGCTGGGAGGGCAAGATACGCAGTATTTT
TRBJ2-3,.,TRBD1,TRBV19,CASSPDRGTDTQYF,TGTGCCAGTAGTCCGGACAGGGGTACAGATACGCAGTATTTT
TRBJ2-5,.,TRBD2,TRBV4-2,CASSLGLAGPEETQYF,TGTGCCAGCAGCCTCGGACTAGCGGGTCCCGAGGAGACCCAGTACTTC
TRBJ1-4,.,.,TRBV7-8,CASSSLLGQLKGGEKLFF,TGTGCCAGCAGCTCCCTTTTGGGACAACTAAAAGGTGGAGAAAAACTGTTTTTT
TRBJ2-1,.,.,TRBV5-4,CASSLASSAYNEQFF,TGTGCCAGCAGCTTGGCCTCTAGCGCCTACAATGAGCAGTTCTTC
TRBJ1-5,.,.,TRBV6-1,CASSENRNSNQPQHF,TGTGCCAGCAGTGAAAACAGAAATAGCAATCAGCCCCAGCATTTT
TRBJ1-5,.,TRBD1,TRBV10-2,CASRAGTGGNQPQHF,TGCGCCAGTAGAGCCGGGACAGGGGGCAATCAGCCCCAGCATTTT
TRBJ2-2,once,TRBD1,TRBV7-6,CASSLRQGAIPGELFF,TGTGCCAGCAGCCTCAGACAGGGGGCAATCCCCGGGGAGCTGTTTTTT
TRBJ1-5,once,.,TRBV5-1,CASSLDGNKKPQHF,TGCGCCAGCAGCTTGGACGGGAATAAGAAGCCCCAGCATTTT
TRBJ2-1,.,TRBD1,TRBV14,CASSITRTGLDYNEQFF,TGTGCCAGCAGTATAACTCGGACAGGGCTAGACTACAATGAGCAGTTCTTC
TRBJ2-5,.,.,TRBV3-1/TRBV3-2,CASSPTLGGSLQETQYF,TGTGCCAGCAGCCCAACCCTTGGAGGTAGCCTTCAAGAGACCCAGTACTTC